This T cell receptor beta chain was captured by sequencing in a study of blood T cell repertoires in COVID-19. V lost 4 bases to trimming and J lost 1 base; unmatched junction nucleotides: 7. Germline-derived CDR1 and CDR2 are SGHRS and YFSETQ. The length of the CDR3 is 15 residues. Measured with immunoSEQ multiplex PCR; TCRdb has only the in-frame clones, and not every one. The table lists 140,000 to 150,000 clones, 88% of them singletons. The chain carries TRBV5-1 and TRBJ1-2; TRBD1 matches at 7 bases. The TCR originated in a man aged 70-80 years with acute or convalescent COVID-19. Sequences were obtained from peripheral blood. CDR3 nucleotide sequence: TGCGCCAGCAGCGGACGGACAGGAAATAACTATGGCTACACCTTC. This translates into CASSGRTGNNYGYTF.